This T cell receptor beta chain was observed in a study of T cell responses to AZD1222 COVID-19 vaccine. General study findings and limits: Mapped onto spike, vaccine-associated CD4 TCRs spanned it and were dominant at 160-218 and 743-854. Targets within unmutated variant regions were reportedly found for nearly half of spike-specific TCRs.

This clone was counted a single time. Its antigen is unknown. Sequencing used immunoSEQ multiplex PCR; TCRdb keeps in-frame clones, though not all of them. The sample has approximately 150,000 clones, more than 75% seen once. From germline, CDR1 is MNHEY and CDR2 SVGAGI. Unmatched junction bases numbered 9, after V lost 8 bases and J lost 8 bases. The CDR3 sequence is 14 residues long. The sequencing used peripheral blood, collected 28 days after the second AZD1222 dose. The gene calls are TRBV6-5 and TRBJ1-3, with 10 bases aligning to TRBD1. This receptor was obtained from an adult who received the AZD1222 COVID-19 vaccine. The CDR3 nucleotides read TGTGCCAGCCGACGGGACAGGGGCTCGCACACCATATATTTT. This sequence encodes CASRRDRGSHTIYF.